What follows describes a single TCR beta chain. This clone was detected many times. The target of this receptor is not known. Base qualities are not at hand, and no much larger clone is one base apart. Trimming takes 7 bases off V and 7 bases off J; junction bases not matched to a gene: 4. Taken from the germline V gene, the CDR1 and CDR2 loops are MNHEY and SVGAGI. The CDR3, cysteine through phenylalanine, is 13 amino acids long. Solely the CDR3 DNA is kept, with 39 bases framed from the first base. Libraries were made using the immunoSEQ multiplex PCR assay. The authors' analysis ran thus. A statistical classification framework was developed to diagnose cytomegalovirus status using the catalog of TCR beta chain sequences. TCRdb took this table from immuneACCESS and kept in-frame rearrangements with V and J called. Such tables lack part of the clones; where checked against another copy, unresolved V genes explain under half of the gap, and the rest is unexplained. V, J and clone size derive from that table, while D and trimming were established from the DNA sequence. The table for this sample lists about 150,000 clones; 86% of them were counted only once. The top ten constitute 20% to 25% of the sample.

The donors belonged to the validation cohort of approximately 130 subjects, which was separate from the approximately 700-subject first cohort. These data belong to a study of cytomegalovirus exposure and HLA in healthy donors (dated by TCRdb to between 2016 and 2019). Regarding the complete study: A later analysis indicated that the 95 to 150 validation repertoires were generated on the platform also employed for the 650 to 850 repertoires of the first cohort. To predict cytomegalovirus infection status, the study combined high-throughput TCR immunosequencing, statistical association of individual TCRs with disease status, and machine learning. A separate validation cohort of 100 to 150 different subjects was used in addition to the approximately 640-subject first cohort. The study aimed to test whether signatures of past pathogen exposure could be identified by cataloging public T cell receptors. Study-wide findings and limitations: Subsequent analysis determined that TCRs grouped into clusters in the first cohort also showed a tendency toward co-occurrence across the roughly 120 validation repertoires, and about 94% of cluster scores exceeded 0. A few of the identified cytomegalovirus-associated TCR beta chains were confirmed in vitro to be specific for cytomegalovirus antigens. The authors suggested that the approach could potentially be generalized to other disease states and immunological phenotypes. In both the original and validation cohorts, the classifier was reported to diagnose cytomegalovirus status with high specificity and sensitivity. A total of fewer than 200 TCR beta chains were listed by the study as associated with cytomegalovirus. Most TCR sequences were observed very rarely across donors, whereas some public TCRs were present in many individuals. The validation cohort had no HLA typing available for a later analysis, so co-occurrence within that cohort was assessed over all 120 or so repertoires.

The V and J genes are TRBV6-5 and TRBJ2-2; TRBD1 fits 9 bases in the junction. The clonotype originates from a man aged 18 to 29 in good health and CMV-seropositive. The sample taken for sequencing was PBMCs. The CDR3 has the sequence CASTRQGGGELFF. The nucleotide sequence reads TGTGCCAGCACTCGACAGGGGGGCGGGGAGCTGTTTTTT.